The 18 T cell receptor beta chains presented below share a single source sample, sequenced in a study of shared clonotypes between healthy human individuals. Assay: immunoSEQ multiplex PCR; the TCRdb copy retains only in-frame clones and omits some. The profile shows 1,400,000 or so clones, approximately 98.5% of them singletons. Sequenced material: naive CD4+ T cells sorted from blood. Specified subset: CD45RA+ positively selected. Receptors originate from a man aged 25-45 years in good health.

The chain combines TRBV7-9 with TRBJ2-1, with D hard to call. CDR1 and CDR2 from the germline V gene are SEHNR and FQNEAQ (reference sequence). The V end was cut by 5 bases, the J end by 8 bases, with 13 bases between. This CDR3 is 13 amino acids long. CDR3 protein: CASSPTAEHEQFF. The CDR3 coding sequence is TGTGCCAGCAGCCCGACCGCAGAGCATGAGCAGTTCTTC.

Comment on this clone: Within the sample, other DNA sequences also encode this same CDR3. The chain combines TRBV6-5 with TRBJ1-1; D perhaps matches TRBD1 (5 bases). CDR3 length: 14 residues. V was pared by 2 bases and J by 2 bases, with 9 bases between. CDR1 and CDR2 (germline): MNHEY, SVGAGI. The CDR3 sequence is CASSYGGVNTEAFF. The CDR3 DNA sequence: TGTGCCAGCAGTTACGGGGGTGTTAACACTGAAGCTTTCTTT.

This chain connects TRBV27 to TRBJ2-1, with 9 nucleotides matching TRBD1. The CDR3 runs to 16 residues. V lost 1 base and J lost 8; bases outside the gene matches: 9. Per the germline V gene, CDR1 is MNHEY and CDR2 is SMNVEV (reference sequence). In DNA form, the CDR3 reads TGTGCCAGCAGTTTATGGTCGGGACAGGGTATCGATGAGCAGTTCTTC. Translating it yields CASSLWSGQGIDEQFF.

The chain has TRBV29-1 and TRBJ1-1; no firm D call. The CDR3 consists of 11 residues. Germline V gene lookup returns CDR1 SQVTM and CDR2 ANQGSEA. V gave up 6 bases and J gave up 7 bases, with 12 bases separating them. Here the CDR3 reads CSVAPTSEAFF. CDR3 sequence (DNA): TGCAGCGTCGCGCCTACGAGTGAAGCTTTCTTT.

The rearrangement uses TRBV5-6 and TRBJ2-7; 8 bases map to TRBD1. The germline CDR1 and CDR2 sequences are SGHDT and YYEEEE. J gave up 3 bases and V 4 bases, and 9 bases lay outside the gene matches. The CDR3 spans 15 residues. The CDR3 bases are TGTGCCAGCAGCCACCGGCCAGGGGGCAACTACGAGCAGTACTTC. Its protein product is CASSHRPGGNYEQYF.

The chain joins TRBV18 to TRBJ2-1; D may be TRBD2 (5 bases). The CDR3 is 13 residues long. Germline V lookup: CDR1 KGHSH, CDR2 LQKENI. Trimming took 5 bases from V and 9 from J, leaving 14 bases between them. The CDR3 DNA sequence: TGTGCCAGCTCATCACGCGAGCGGAGTGAGCAGTTCTTC. Protein: CASSSRERSEQFF. Based on the CDR3 plus reference TRBV18 and TRBJ2-1, the full variable domain is NAGVMQNPRHLVRRRGQEARLRCSPMKGHSHVYWYRQLPEEGLKFMVYLQKENIIDESGMPKERFSAEFPKEGPSILRIQQVVRGDSAAYFCASSSRERSEQFFGPGTRLTVL.

The chain uses TRBV27 and TRBJ1-1; D is possibly TRBD1 (5 bases). CDR1 and CDR2 (germline): MNHEY, SMNVEV (reference sequence). Trimming shortened V by 5 bases and J by 4 bases, and 17 bases separated the two germline ends. This CDR3 has 15 residues. CDR3 DNA sequence: TGTGCCAGCAGTCCAACGACAGTTCCCGGCACTGAAGCTTTCTTT. It translates to CASSPTTVPGTEAFF.

A note on this clone: Compared with germline, one end of the junction differs, possibly owing to a read error. The rearrangement joins TRBV7-9 to TRBJ2-7; D is undetermined. Germline CDR1 is SEHNR and CDR2 is FQNEAQ (reference sequence). This CDR3 has 12 residues. The CDR3 region has the DNA TGTGCCAGCAGCTTCGTCCAGACCGAGAAGTACTTC. Its translation is CASSFVQTEKYF.

The V and J genes are TRBV7-2 and TRBJ2-7; D might be TRBD2 (5 bases). With 5 bases removed from V and 2 bases from J, the gap between germline ends came to 10 bases. CDR1 is SGHTA, CDR2 FQGNSA, per germline. The CDR3 totals 13 residues. This CDR3 is CASSVRLTYEQYF. The CDR3 bases are TGTGCCAGCAGCGTCCGACTAACCTACGAGCAGTACTTC.

The count of this clone is one. The chain has TRBV19 and TRBJ2-1; 7 positions match TRBD2. Germline loops: CDR1 LNHDA, CDR2 SQIVND (reference sequence). V was clipped by 3 bases and J by 3 bases; unmatched bases: 5. The CDR3 loop spans 15 amino acids. The CDR3 DNA follows: TGTGCCAGTAGTATGGTGCTAGCGGTCTACAATGAGCAGTTCTTC. Translating it yields CASSMVLAVYNEQFF.

The chain recombines TRBV7-2 with TRBJ2-7, with D perhaps TRBD1 or TRBD2 (5 bases each). V was pared by 6 bases and J by 2 bases, with 17 bases between. The CDR3 consists of 15 residues. The V gene's germline CDR1 is SGHTA and CDR2 FQGNSA. This CDR3 is CASSLRRDLAYEQYF. In DNA, the CDR3 is TGTGCCAGCAGTTTACGCCGGGACCTAGCCTACGAGCAGTACTTC.

The chain is built from TRBV5-1 and TRBJ2-1, with D perhaps assigned TRBD1 or TRBD2 (5 bases each). The CDR3 length is 15 residues. Germline V lookup: CDR1 SGHRS, CDR2 YFSETQ. The ends were cut back, 4 bases at V and 6 bases at J, with 17 bases in the middle. The CDR3 bases are TGCGCCAGCAGCACGGGACCTCCGCCCCTCAATGAGCAGTTCTTC. It encodes CASSTGPPPLNEQFF.

The J gene is TRBJ2-6, the V gene TRBV7-9; tentative D call: TRBD2 (5 bases). V was cut by 0 bases and J by 2 bases, with 8 bases left in between. CDR1 is SEHNR and CDR2 is FQNEAQ in the germline V gene (reference sequence). This CDR3 spans 16 amino acids. The DNA of the CDR3 is TGTGCCAGCAGCTTAGCATTGAGGGCTGGGGCCAACGTCCTGACTTTC. Its translation is CASSLALRAGANVLTF.

The chain is built from TRBV10-3 and TRBJ2-1; TRBD2 aligns across 8 bases. CDR1 is ENHRY and CDR2 is SYGVKD in the germline V gene. V gave up 2 bases and J gave up 0 bases; unmatched junction bases: 3. The length of the CDR3 is 16 residues. The CDR3 nucleotides read TGTGCCATCAGTGAGGCCAGCGGGAGCTCCTACAATGAGCAGTTCTTC. This codes for CAISEASGSSYNEQFF.

The genes are TRBV2 and TRBJ2-7; 9 nucleotides line up with TRBD1. The CDR3 runs 15 residues. V was pared by 4 bases and J by 1 base, with 5 bases of the junction left unmatched. From germline, CDR1 is SNHLY and CDR2 FYNNEI. CDR3 amino acids: CASSVSDRGSYEQYF. Here the CDR3 DNA reads TGTGCCAGCAGTGTTTCGGACAGGGGTTCCTACGAGCAGTACTTC.

As concerns this clone: This sample includes further DNA sequences coding for the same CDR3. This chain links TRBV7-9 with TRBJ2-7; D remains ambiguous. Trimming removed 3 bases at V and 3 bases at J, with 12 bases between. This CDR3 has 14 residues. Germline values: CDR1 SEHNR, CDR2 FQNEAQ (reference sequence). The CDR3 spells CASSLVRDSYEQYF. The DNA of the CDR3 is TGTGCCAGCAGCTTGGTCCGAGATAGCTACGAGCAGTACTTC.

This clone occurred once. The rearrangement links TRBV5-4 to TRBJ2-7; the match to TRBD1 covers 9 bases. The ends lost 0 bases at V and 4 bases at J; junction bases unmatched: 8. The germline V gene has CDR1 SGHNT and CDR2 YYREEE (reference sequence). The CDR3 covers 16 residues. CDR3 nucleotide sequence: TGTGCCAGCAGCTTGGGGTCCGGGACAGGGTATTACGAGCAGTACTTC. Translating it yields CASSLGSGTGYYEQYF.

This chain connects TRBV30 to TRBJ2-1; D remains unclear. The V gene's germline CDR1 is GTSNPN and CDR2 SVGIG (reference sequence). Trimming cost V 2 bases and J 12 bases, with 11 bases left between them. The CDR3 extends over 11 amino acids. Here the CDR3 reads CAWSPGVGQFF. Written as DNA, the CDR3 is TGTGCCTGGAGTCCAGGTGTAGGGCAGTTCTTC.